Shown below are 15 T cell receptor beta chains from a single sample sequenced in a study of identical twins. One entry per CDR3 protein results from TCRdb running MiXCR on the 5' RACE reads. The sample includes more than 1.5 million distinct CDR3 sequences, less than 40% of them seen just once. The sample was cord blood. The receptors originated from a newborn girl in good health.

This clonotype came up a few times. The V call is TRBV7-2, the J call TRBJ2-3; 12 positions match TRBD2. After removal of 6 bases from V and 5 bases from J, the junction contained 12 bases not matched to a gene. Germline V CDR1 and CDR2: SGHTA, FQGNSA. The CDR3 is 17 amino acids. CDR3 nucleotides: TGTGCCAGCAGTTTCCTACCACTAGCGGGAGGATTAGATACGCAGTATTTT. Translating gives CASSFLPLAGGLDTQYF.

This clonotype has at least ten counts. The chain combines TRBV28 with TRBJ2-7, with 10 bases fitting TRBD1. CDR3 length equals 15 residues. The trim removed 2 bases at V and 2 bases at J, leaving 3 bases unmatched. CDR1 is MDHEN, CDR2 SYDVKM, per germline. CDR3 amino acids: CASSLGTGVPYEQYF. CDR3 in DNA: TGTGCCAGCAGTTTAGGGACAGGGGTTCCCTACGAGCAGTACTTC.

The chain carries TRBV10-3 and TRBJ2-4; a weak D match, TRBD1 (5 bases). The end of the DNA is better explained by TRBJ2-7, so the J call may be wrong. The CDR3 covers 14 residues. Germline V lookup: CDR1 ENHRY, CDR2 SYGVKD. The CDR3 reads CAISFGRESHEQYF. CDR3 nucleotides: TGTGCCATCAGTTTCGGCAGGGAATCCCACGAGCAGTACTTC.

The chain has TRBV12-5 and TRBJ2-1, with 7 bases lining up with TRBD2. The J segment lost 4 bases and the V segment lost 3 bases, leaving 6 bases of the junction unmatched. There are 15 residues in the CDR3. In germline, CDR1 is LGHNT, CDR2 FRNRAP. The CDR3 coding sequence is TGTGCTAGTGGTTTTCGCGGGAGAGGGTACAATGAGCAGTTCTTC. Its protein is CASGFRGRGYNEQFF.

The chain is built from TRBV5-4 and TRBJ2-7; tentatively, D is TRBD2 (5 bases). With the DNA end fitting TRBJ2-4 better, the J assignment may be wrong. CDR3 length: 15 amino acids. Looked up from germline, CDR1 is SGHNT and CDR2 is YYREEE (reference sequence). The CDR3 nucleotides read TGTGCCAGCAGCTTGGCCGGGGTGACCAAAAACATTCAGTACTTC. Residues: CASSLAGVTKNIQYF.

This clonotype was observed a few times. CDR3 nucleotide sequence: TGTGCCAGCAGGCAACAGGGAAGCGATGAGCAGTTCTTC. It specifies CASRQQGSDEQFF. The chain carries TRBV6-6 and TRBJ2-1, with D perhaps TRBD1 (6 bases). Germline values: CDR1 MNHNY, CDR2 SVGAGI (reference sequence). This CDR3 has 13 residues. V lost 6 bases and J 8 bases, leaving 14 bases between the germline ends.

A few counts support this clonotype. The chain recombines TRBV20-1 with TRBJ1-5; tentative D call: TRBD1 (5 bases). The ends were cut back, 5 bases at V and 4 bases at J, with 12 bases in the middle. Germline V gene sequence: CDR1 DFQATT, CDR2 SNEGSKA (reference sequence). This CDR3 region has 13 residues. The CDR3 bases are TGCAGTGCTCTTGGGACGTTGAATCAGCCCCAGCATTTT. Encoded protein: CSALGTLNQPQHF.

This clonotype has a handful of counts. As DNA, the CDR3 is TGTGCCACCAGCCAGGGGGTCGGCTACACCTTC. This translates into CATSQGVGYTF. The rearrangement joins TRBV24-1 to TRBJ1-2; 7 nucleotides agree with TRBD1. V trimming: 7 bases; J trimming: 8 bases; junction bases outside the gene matches: 3. Germline loops: CDR1 KGHDR, CDR2 SFDVKD. The CDR3 runs to 11 residues.

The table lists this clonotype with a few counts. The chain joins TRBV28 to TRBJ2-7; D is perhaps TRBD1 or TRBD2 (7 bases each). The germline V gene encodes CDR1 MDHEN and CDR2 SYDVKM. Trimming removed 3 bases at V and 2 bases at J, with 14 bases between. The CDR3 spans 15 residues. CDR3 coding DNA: TGTGCCAGCAGTTTCATTTCAGGGGGGGCCTACGAGCAGTACTTC. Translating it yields CASSFISGGAYEQYF.

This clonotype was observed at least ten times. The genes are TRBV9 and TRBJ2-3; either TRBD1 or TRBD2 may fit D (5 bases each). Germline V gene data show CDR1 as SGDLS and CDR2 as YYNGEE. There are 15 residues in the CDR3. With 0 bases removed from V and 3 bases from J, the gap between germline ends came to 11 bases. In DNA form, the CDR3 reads TGTGCCAGCAGCGTAGGGGGGACGAGGACAGATACGCAGTATTTT. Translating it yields CASSVGGTRTDTQYF.

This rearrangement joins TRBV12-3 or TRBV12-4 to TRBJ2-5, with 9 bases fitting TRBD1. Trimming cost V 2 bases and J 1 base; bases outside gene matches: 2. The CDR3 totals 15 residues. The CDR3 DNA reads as TGTGCCAGCAGTTTAACGACAGGGGGCCAAGAGACCCAGTACTTC. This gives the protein CASSLTTGGQETQYF.

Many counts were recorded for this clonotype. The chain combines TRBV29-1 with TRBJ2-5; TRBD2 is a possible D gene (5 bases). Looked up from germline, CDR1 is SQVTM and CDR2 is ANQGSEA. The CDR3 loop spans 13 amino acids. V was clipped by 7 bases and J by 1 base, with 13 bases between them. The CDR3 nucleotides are TGCAGCGGGGTGAAGGACTTCCAAGAGACCCAGTACTTC. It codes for CSGVKDFQETQYF. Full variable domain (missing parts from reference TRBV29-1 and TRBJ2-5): SAVISQKPSRDICQRGTSLTIQCQVDSQVTMMFWYRQQPGQSLTLIATANQGSEATYESGFVIDKFPISRPNLTFSTLTVSNMSPEDSSIYLCSGVKDFQETQYFGPGTRLLVL.

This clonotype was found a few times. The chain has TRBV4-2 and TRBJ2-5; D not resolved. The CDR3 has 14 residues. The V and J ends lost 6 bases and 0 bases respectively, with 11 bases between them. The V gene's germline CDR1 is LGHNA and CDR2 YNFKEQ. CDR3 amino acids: CASSRTSYQETQYF. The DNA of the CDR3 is TGTGCCAGCAGTCGAACTTCGTACCAAGAGACCCAGTACTTC.

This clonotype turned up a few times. The CDR3 nucleotides are TGCAGCGTTGACCAGGAGAACACTGAAGCTTTCTTT. Protein: CSVDQENTEAFF. This sequence joins TRBV29-1 and TRBJ1-1; no clear D. The CDR3 totals 12 residues. Trimming cost V 3 bases and J 1 base, with 6 bases left between them. Germline lookup yields CDR1 SQVTM and CDR2 ANQGSEA.

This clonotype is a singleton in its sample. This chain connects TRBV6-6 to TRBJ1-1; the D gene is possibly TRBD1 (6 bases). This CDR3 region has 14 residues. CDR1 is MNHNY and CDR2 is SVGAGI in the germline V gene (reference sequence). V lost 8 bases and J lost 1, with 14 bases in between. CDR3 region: CASWGANENTEAFF. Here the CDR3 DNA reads TGTGCCAGCTGGGGGGCCAACGAGAACACTGAAGCTTTCTTT.